Listed here are 17 T cell receptor beta chains from one sample, sequenced in a study of response to subunit inactivated influenza vaccine. TCRdb analysed the RT-PCR reads with MiXCR anew, one entry per CDR3 protein. This table holds around 200,000 distinct CDR3 sequences, 9.5% to 15% found once. This same sample was also taken into another study, of T cells expressing NK-cell markers. That study reports: For TCR beta, cDNA was produced by 5'RACE template switching with UMIs.

Material: CD8+ T cells sorted from PBMCs, obtained 12 days after vaccination. The receptors derive from a man aged 50-59 years who received an inactivated influenza vaccine.

This clonotype showed up many times. The chain carries TRBV5-5 and TRBJ1-2; 8 bases line up with TRBD1. V lost 5 bases, J lost 5 bases, and 11 bases stayed unmatched. This CDR3 has 15 residues. CDR1 is SGHKS, CDR2 YYEKEE, per germline (reference sequence). The CDR3 spells CASRFDTGGLYGYTF. DNA for the CDR3: TGTGCCAGCAGGTTCGACACAGGGGGACTTTATGGCTACACCTTC.

The rearrangement joins TRBV10-3 to TRBJ2-1, with 9 bases lining up with TRBD2. CDR1 is ENHRY, CDR2 SYGVKD, per germline. The CDR3 contains 19 residues. J was trimmed by 7 bases and V by 3 bases; bases with no gene match: 19. The CDR3 nucleotides read TGTGCCATCAGTGAAAGTGTTAGGGGGATAGCGGGAGTTCGGAATGAGCAGTTCTTC. It is translated as CAISESVRGIAGVRNEQFF.

This clonotype appeared a few times. This chain uses TRBV4-3 with TRBJ1-1; tentatively, D is TRBD1 (5 bases). The CDR3 contains 19 residues. Germline CDR1 is LGHNA and CDR2 is YSLEER. V was shortened by 0 bases and J by 1 base, with 21 bases between the two germline ends. As DNA, the CDR3 is TGCGCCAGCAGCCAAGATTGGACCATCAGGGTTACTTCGAACACTGAAGCTTTCTTT. This encodes CASSQDWTIRVTSNTEAFF.

The CDR3 loop reads CASSTGTGTNTGELFF. The CDR3 coding sequence is TGTGCCAGTAGTACCGGGACAGGGACCAACACCGGGGAGCTGTTTTTT. The chain recombines TRBV19 with TRBJ2-2, with 9 bases lining up with TRBD1. This CDR3 region has 16 residues. CDR1 LNHDA and CDR2 SQIVND come from the germline V gene (reference sequence). V was pared by 4 bases and J by 2 bases, with 5 bases of the junction left unmatched.

This clonotype was recorded many times. This chain connects TRBV7-9 to TRBJ1-2; TRBD1 aligns across 7 bases. The trim removed 6 bases at V and 2 bases at J, leaving 3 bases unmatched. The CDR3 runs to 13 residues. Germline values: CDR1 SEHNR, CDR2 FQNEAQ (reference sequence). The CDR3 reads CASSLGQNYGYTF. CDR3 in DNA: TGTGCCAGCAGTTTGGGACAGAACTATGGCTACACCTTC.

The table lists this clonotype with a few counts. J is TRBJ2-7 and V is TRBV2; D not resolved. Trimming removed 7 bases at V and 3 bases at J, with 16 bases between. This CDR3 has 14 amino acids. Germline assignment: CDR1 SNHLY and CDR2 FYNNEI. CDR3 nucleotides: TGTGCCAGCACTCCCGAAGCCTCGCACTACGAGCAGTACTTC. Protein product: CASTPEASHYEQYF. The full variable domain, completed using reference TRBV2 and TRBJ2-7, is EPEVTQTPSHQVTQMGQEVILRCVPISNHLYFYWYRQILGQKVEFLVSFYNNEISEKSEIFDDQFSVERPDGSNFTLKIRSTKLEDSAMYFCASTPEASHYEQYFGPGTRLTVT.

The sample holds a few counts of this clonotype. V usage is TRBV6-5 and J usage is TRBJ2-7, with 10 bases matching TRBD2. V lost 1 base and J lost 6; bases outside the gene matches: 3. The CDR3 extends over 14 amino acids. Germline CDR1 and CDR2: MNHEY and SVGAGI. The CDR3 sequence: CASSYWGTSVEQYF. The CDR3 DNA reads as TGTGCCAGCAGTTACTGGGGGACTAGCGTCGAGCAGTACTTC.

The rearrangement uses TRBV7-9 and TRBJ2-3; D is uncertain. This CDR3 contains 11 residues. The germline V gene encodes CDR1 SEHNR and CDR2 FQNEAQ (reference sequence). V was shortened by 5 bases and J by 4 bases, with 4 bases between the two germline ends. The CDR3 is CASSHPDTQYF. The CDR3 nucleotides read TGTGCCAGCAGCCACCCAGATACGCAGTATTTT.

This chain joins TRBV7-9 and TRBJ2-5; 7 bases are shared with TRBD1. V was pared by 3 bases and J by 1 base, with 5 bases of the junction left unmatched. This CDR3 region has 15 residues. Germline lookup yields CDR1 SEHNR and CDR2 FQNEAQ (reference sequence). Here the CDR3 reads CASSFPGQTQETQYF. The CDR3 DNA follows: TGTGCCAGCAGCTTCCCGGGACAGACCCAAGAGACCCAGTACTTC. The variable domain in full, with the rest retrieved from reference TRBV7-9 and TRBJ2-5, is DTGVSQNPRHKITKRGQNVTFRCDPISEHNRLYWYRQTLGQGPEFLTYFQNEAQLEKSRLLSDRFSAERPKGSFSTLEIQRTEQGDSAMYLCASSFPGQTQETQYFGPGTRLLVL.

The J gene is TRBJ1-5, the V gene TRBV29-1; TRBD1 matches at 7 bases. CDR1 SQVTM and CDR2 ANQGSEA come from the germline V gene. J lost 6 bases, V lost 6 bases, and 8 bases had no gene match. This CDR3 has 13 residues. CDR3 sequence: CSVSAGGGQPQHF. The CDR3 nucleotides are TGCAGCGTGAGCGCAGGGGGTGGTCAGCCCCAGCATTTT.

This clonotype was picked up a small number of times. The chain couples TRBV27 to TRBJ2-2, with D maybe TRBD2 (5 bases). V was clipped by 5 bases and J by 3 bases, with 10 bases between them. Germline values: CDR1 MNHEY, CDR2 SMNVEV (reference sequence). The CDR3 is made up of 14 amino acids. This chain's CDR3 is CASSEAEYTGELFF. The CDR3 region has the DNA TGTGCCAGCAGTGAAGCGGAATACACCGGGGAGCTGTTTTTT.

This clonotype showed up just a few times. The V gene is TRBV4-3, the J gene TRBJ2-3; D tentatively fits TRBD1 or TRBD2 (5 bases each). V lost 0 bases to trimming and J lost 6 bases, with 19 bases between them. The germline gives CDR1 LGHNA, CDR2 YSLEER. This CDR3 region has 17 residues. The CDR3 region has the DNA TGCGCCAGCAGCCAAGAGATGAGGGGCCGGAGTTTTGATACGCAGTATTTT. Its protein product is CASSQEMRGRSFDTQYF.

The rearrangement joins TRBV6-1 to TRBJ2-7; 10 bases agree with TRBD1. The CDR3 runs 14 residues. Germline CDR1 reads MNHNS; CDR2 reads SASEGT. Losses at the gene ends were 6 bases for V and 4 bases for J; bases not matched to a gene: 6. Here the CDR3 reads CASSAPGQGYEQYF. DNA of the CDR3: TGTGCCAGCAGCGCCCCGGGACAGGGGTACGAGCAGTACTTC.

This clonotype was seen more than once but under ten times. The V call is TRBV4-3, the J call TRBJ2-1, with 14 nucleotides matching TRBD2. Germline V gene sequence: CDR1 LGHNA, CDR2 YSLEER. V lost 0 bases and J lost 2; bases outside the gene matches: 3. The CDR3 sequence is 18 residues long. CDR3 in amino acids: CASSQEETSGGAYNEQFF. In DNA form, the CDR3 reads TGCGCCAGCAGCCAAGAGGAGACTAGCGGGGGGGCCTACAATGAGCAGTTCTTC.

This clonotype was found many times. The chain recombines TRBV28 with TRBJ1-5, with TRBD1 matching over 9 bases. Looked up from germline, CDR1 is MDHEN and CDR2 is SYDVKM. The junction had 12 bases not matched to a gene; V was cut back by 8 bases and J by 7 bases. This CDR3 has 15 amino acids. CDR3 sequence reads: CASRSGTGYFQPQHF. The DNA for the CDR3 is TGTGCCAGCCGTTCTGGGACAGGGTACTTCCAGCCCCAGCATTTT.

The chain employs TRBV7-9 and TRBJ1-1; perhaps TRBD1 as D (5 bases). Trimming took off 5 bases at V and 1 base at J, with 8 bases between the two ends. Germline-derived CDR1 and CDR2 are SEHNR and FQNEAQ (reference sequence). This CDR3 has 13 amino acids. CDR3 sequence: CASSQGENTEAFF. The CDR3 DNA reads TGTGCCAGCAGCCAGGGTGAGAACACTGAAGCTTTCTTT.

CDR3 DNA: TGCGCCAGCAGCTTGAGTGGCCCTCCCGGGGGCTACGAGCAGTACTTC. This codes for CASSLSGPPGGYEQYF. This sequence joins TRBV5-1 and TRBJ2-7; D might be TRBD2 (6 bases). Trimming pared 1 base from V and 3 bases from J, leaving 17 bases between. Germline V gene lookup returns CDR1 SGHRS and CDR2 YFSETQ. The CDR3 is made up of 16 amino acids.